One sample yielded the 14 T cell receptor beta chains listed below, sequenced in a study of Ad26.COV2.S vaccination and SARS-CoV-2 variants. Sequencing used immunoSEQ multiplex PCR; TCRdb keeps in-frame clones, though not all of them. The sample includes about 220,000 clones, roughly 90% of them seen just once. The treatment was: around 19 received Ad26.COV2.S at low or high dose, single or two shots; about 5 received placebo; per-sample allocation not given. Samples analyzed were those drawn on day 63 after the first vaccine or placebo injection. Sequenced material: peripheral blood, taken in a trial of Ad26.COV2.S vaccine versus placebo. These receptors all stem from a person aged 18-60 years who received the Ad26.COV2.S COVID-19 vaccine or a placebo.

In this sample, this clone turned up once. The rearrangement links TRBV4-2 to TRBJ1-3; a possible D gene is TRBD1 (6 bases). V was shortened by 0 bases and J by 4 bases, with 10 bases between the two germline ends. The V gene's germline CDR1 is LGHNA and CDR2 YNFKEQ. CDR3 size: 15 residues. The CDR3 sequence is CASSQDRGSGNTIYF. The CDR3 DNA sequence: TGTGCCAGCAGCCAAGACAGGGGATCCGGAAACACCATATATTTT.

This chain uses TRBV5-4 with TRBJ2-5, with unresolved D. The ends were cut back, 0 bases at V and 0 bases at J, with 12 bases in the middle. The germline gives CDR1 SGHNT, CDR2 YYREEE (reference sequence). This CDR3 contains 16 residues. The CDR3 DNA reads TGTGCCAGCAGCTTGGAGGCGAGACGGAACCAAGAGACCCAGTACTTC. Encoded protein: CASSLEARRNQETQYF.

This sequence joins TRBV6-6 and TRBJ2-7; no definite D call. Germline-derived CDR1 and CDR2 are MNHNY and SVGAGI (reference sequence). The V end was cut by 0 bases, the J end by 5 bases, with 8 bases between. CDR3 length: 13 residues. The CDR3 bases are TGTGCCAGCAGTTACTCGAATGTCCACGAGCAGTACTTC. It translates to CASSYSNVHEQYF.

This chain uses TRBV28 with TRBJ1-4; no reliable D call. The germline V gene has CDR1 MDHEN and CDR2 SYDVKM. The CDR3 totals 14 residues. The ends were cut back, 6 bases at V and 4 bases at J, with 12 bases in the middle. The DNA for the CDR3 is TGTGCCAGCAGGTCCAGGCAATTTAATGAAAAACTGTTTTTT. It codes for CASRSRQFNEKLFF.

The chain joins TRBV5-1 to TRBJ2-3; no clear D gene. The CDR3 is 12 residues long. Trimming stripped 4 bases from V and 6 bases from J, with 9 bases between. Germline CDR1 reads SGHRS; CDR2 reads YFSETQ. CDR3 residues: CASSAEGDTQYF. Written as DNA, the CDR3 is TGCGCCAGCAGCGCCGAAGGGGATACGCAGTATTTT. Filled out from reference TRBV5-1 and TRBJ2-3, the complete variable domain reads KAGVTQTPRYLIKTRGQQVTLSCSPISGHRSVSWYQQTPGQGLQFLFEYFSETQRNKGNFPGRFSGRQFSNSRSEMNVSTLELGDSALYLCASSAEGDTQYFGPGTRLTVL.

The V call is TRBV28, the J call TRBJ2-7, with D unclear. The germline V gene has CDR1 MDHEN and CDR2 SYDVKM. The CDR3 has 14 amino acids. V was trimmed by 0 bases and J by 2 bases, leaving 8 bases between them. The CDR3 DNA sequence: TGTGCCAGCAGTTTATGGGACCGTACCTACGAGCAGTACTTC. Its protein is CASSLWDRTYEQYF.

The rearrangement links TRBV24-1 to TRBJ2-7, with 7 nucleotides matching TRBD2. Germline values: CDR1 KGHDR, CDR2 SFDVKD. The CDR3 runs to 18 residues. Losses at the gene ends were 4 bases for V and 2 bases for J; bases not matched to a gene: 16. CDR3 bases: TGTGCCACCAGTGACCGGGGGGACGCCGGGACCGAGCCCTACGAGCAGTACTTC. It yields the protein CATSDRGDAGTEPYEQYF.

The chain carries TRBV11-2 and TRBJ2-1, with a weak D call TRBD2 (6 bases). The CDR3 totals 15 residues. In germline, CDR1 is SGHAT, CDR2 FQNNGV. V gave up 2 bases and J gave up 4 bases, with 12 bases separating them. The CDR3 DNA follows: TGTGCCAGCAGCTTACCCGGACTACAGTACAATGAGCAGTTCTTC. This codes for CASSLPGLQYNEQFF.

The V and J genes are TRBV12-5 and TRBJ2-3, with 8 nucleotides matching TRBD2. Germline V gene data show CDR1 as LGHNT and CDR2 as FRNRAP. The CDR3 is 17 amino acids. Trimming at V came to 7 bases and at J to 0 bases, leaving 12 bases not matched to a gene. The CDR3 is CASASGTSSASTDTQYF. The CDR3 DNA is TGTGCTAGTGCTTCCGGGACTAGTTCCGCTAGCACAGATACGCAGTATTTT.

This clone appeared a few times. The chain combines TRBV6-6 with TRBJ1-2; a weak D match, TRBD1 (5 bases). The germline gives CDR1 MNHNY, CDR2 SVGAGI (reference sequence). Trimming removed 6 bases at V and 0 bases at J, with 11 bases between. The CDR3 loop spans 14 amino acids. The CDR3 is CASRRGFPNYGYTF. The CDR3, as DNA: TGTGCCAGCAGAAGGGGATTCCCTAACTATGGCTACACCTTC.

The rearrangement joins TRBV28 to TRBJ2-7, with unresolved D. V gave up 4 bases and J gave up 2 bases, with 9 bases separating them. This CDR3 is 13 amino acids long. The germline gives CDR1 MDHEN, CDR2 SYDVKM. The CDR3 DNA reads TGTGCCAGCAGTTCTAGGCAGCCCTACGAGCAGTACTTC. Translating gives CASSSRQPYEQYF. Together with reference TRBV28 and TRBJ2-7, the CDR3 gives the full variable domain: DVKVTQSSRYLVKRTGEKVFLECVQDMDHENMFWYRQDPGLGLRLIYFSYDVKMKEKGDIPEGYSVSREKKERFSLILESASTNQTSMYLCASSSRQPYEQYFGPGTRLTVT.

V gene TRBV7-6 combines with J gene TRBJ2-3, with 10 bases identical to TRBD2. The CDR3 extends over 16 amino acids. Germline V gene lookup returns CDR1 SGHVS and CDR2 FNYEAQ. V was pared by 5 bases and J by 3 bases, with 8 bases of the junction left unmatched. The CDR3 coding sequence is TGTGCCAGCAGCCCCAGAGCGGGGGGGATAACAGATACGCAGTATTTT. Translated, it gives CASSPRAGGITDTQYF.

This clone was observed a single time. The gene calls are TRBV4-3 and TRBJ2-7; D gene uncertain. The CDR3 is 17 residues long. Trimming pared 0 bases from V and 0 bases from J, leaving 15 bases between. Germline V gene data show CDR1 as LGHNA and CDR2 as YSLEER. The CDR3 loop is CASSQDQSQYFSYEQYF. CDR3 nucleotide sequence: TGCGCCAGCAGCCAAGATCAGAGCCAGTATTTCTCCTACGAGCAGTACTTC.

This chain joins TRBV6-6 and TRBJ2-7; tentatively, D is TRBD1 (5 bases). The CDR3 contains 12 residues. The germline V gene has CDR1 MNHNY and CDR2 SVGAGI (reference sequence). V was cut by 10 bases and J by 0 bases, with 10 bases left in between. CDR3 loop: CAIKDNSYEQYF. CDR3 nucleotides: TGTGCCATCAAGGACAACTCCTACGAGCAGTACTTC.